These 21 T cell receptor beta chains were sequenced from one sample in a study of regulatory T cells in long-lasting Graves disease. iRepertoire HTBI primers and Arm-PCR of CDR3 regions built TCR beta libraries. TCRdb used MiXCR to reprocess the multiplex PCR reads, holding one entry per CDR3 protein. The sample lists about 500,000 distinct CDR3 sequences; about 12% were seen once. Time point indicated: newly diagnosed GD, antithyroid drugs for less than 3 months. RNA from PBMCs was the source of the TCR library. These data also featured in a second study, about T cells in Graves' hyperthyroidism and ophthalmopathy.

The sample consisted of peripheral blood mononuclear cells (PBMCs), taken at new diagnosis, from a patient treated with antithyroid drugs. The receptors derive from a woman in her 30s with Graves disease.

The rearrangement joins TRBV6-1 to TRBJ2-3, with 8 bases that match TRBD1. This CDR3 comprises 15 residues. Germline loops: CDR1 MNHNS, CDR2 SASEGT. Germline trimming cut 6 bases from V and 2 bases from J; bases unmatched to any gene: 7. CDR3 nucleotide sequence: TGTGCCAGCAGAAATACAGGGGGGTCCACAGATACGCAGTATTTT. This gives the protein CASRNTGGSTDTQYF.

The J gene is TRBJ1-4, the V gene TRBV5-1, with D possibly matching TRBD1 (5 bases). Trimming shortened V by 0 bases and J by 0 bases, and 12 bases separated the two germline ends. Germline assignment: CDR1 SGHRS and CDR2 YFSETQ. There are 17 residues in the CDR3. The DNA for the CDR3 is TGCGCCAGCAGCTTGGGTCAGGGCCTTACAACTAATGAAAAACTGTTTTTT. Protein product: CASSLGQGLTTNEKLFF. The full variable domain, its missing parts supplied by reference TRBV5-1 and TRBJ1-4, is KAGVTQTPRYLIKTRGQQVTLSCSPISGHRSVSWYQQTPGQGLQFLFEYFSETQRNKGNFPGRFSGRQFSNSRSEMNVSTLELGDSALYLCASSLGQGLTTNEKLFFGSGTQLSVL.

The chain combines TRBV28 with TRBJ1-2, with a weak D call TRBD1 (5 bases). This CDR3 has 12 residues. In germline, CDR1 is MDHEN, CDR2 SYDVKM. V lost 11 bases and J lost 11, with 21 bases in between. Here the CDR3 reads CAAQEGLGVYTF. The CDR3 nucleotides read TGTGCCGCCCAGGAGGGGCTGGGTGTTTACACCTTC.

This clonotype was detected many times. This chain connects TRBV11-2 to TRBJ2-7, with 11 nucleotides matching TRBD2. There are 14 residues in the CDR3. Unmatched junction bases numbered 1, after V lost 2 bases and J lost 4 bases. Germline loops: CDR1 SGHAT, CDR2 FQNNGV. The CDR3 is CASSLTSGSYEQYF. The CDR3 nucleotides read TGTGCCAGCAGCTTAACTAGCGGGAGTTACGAGCAGTACTTC.

This clonotype was seen a handful of times. The chain recombines TRBV5-4 with TRBJ1-6, with D tentatively TRBD1 (6 bases). Deletions cut 0 bases from V and 7 bases from J, with 11 bases between. Germline CDR1 SGHNT, CDR2 YYREEE (reference sequence). The CDR3 is 15 residues long. The CDR3 DNA reads as TGTGCCAGCAGCTTGGCCGGGCAGGGGAATTCACCCCTCCACTTT. It yields the protein CASSLAGQGNSPLHF.

This clonotype was recorded at least ten times. This chain links TRBV28 with TRBJ2-7; 7 positions match TRBD1. After removal of 5 bases from V and 6 bases from J, the junction contained 4 bases not matched to a gene. There are 12 residues in the CDR3. CDR1 is MDHEN, CDR2 SYDVKM, per germline. The CDR3 sequence: CASSRQGGEQYF. The CDR3 nucleotides read TGTGCCAGCAGTCGACAGGGTGGCGAGCAGTACTTC. Full variable domain (remainder filled in from reference TRBV28 and TRBJ2-7): DVKVTQSSRYLVKRTGEKVFLECVQDMDHENMFWYRQDPGLGLRLIYFSYDVKMKEKGDIPEGYSVSREKKERFSLILESASTNQTSMYLCASSRQGGEQYFGPGTRLTVT.

The table lists this clonotype with many counts. The V gene is TRBV7-2, the J gene TRBJ2-5; D is uncertain. V lost 1 base and J lost 2, with 8 bases in between. The germline CDR1 and CDR2 sequences are SGHTA and FQGNSA. The CDR3 runs 14 residues. This chain's CDR3 is CASSLVYGQETQYF. DNA for the CDR3: TGTGCCAGCAGCTTAGTTTATGGGCAAGAGACCCAGTACTTC.

This sequence joins TRBV5-1 and TRBJ2-1; D might be TRBD2 (6 bases). From germline, CDR1 is SGHRS and CDR2 YFSETQ. Trimming stripped 4 bases from V and 5 bases from J, with 16 bases between. CDR3 length: 15 residues. The CDR3 here is CASSGWEVLNNEQFF. The CDR3 region has the DNA TGCGCCAGCAGCGGGTGGGAGGTCCTTAACAATGAGCAGTTCTTC. The full variable domain, completed using reference TRBV5-1 and TRBJ2-1, is KAGVTQTPRYLIKTRGQQVTLSCSPISGHRSVSWYQQTPGQGLQFLFEYFSETQRNKGNFPGRFSGRQFSNSRSEMNVSTLELGDSALYLCASSGWEVLNNEQFFGPGTRLTVL.

There are a few counts of this clonotype. The chain is built from TRBV28 and TRBJ1-5; D uncertain. Germline V gene lookup returns CDR1 MDHEN and CDR2 SYDVKM. V lost 5 bases and J 7 bases, leaving 9 bases between the germline ends. CDR3 length: 12 amino acids. The CDR3 nucleotides read TGTGCCAGCAGTCCACGATCGCAGCCCCAGCATTTT. Amino acids: CASSPRSQPQHF. Complete variable domain (other parts from reference TRBV28 and TRBJ1-5): DVKVTQSSRYLVKRTGEKVFLECVQDMDHENMFWYRQDPGLGLRLIYFSYDVKMKEKGDIPEGYSVSREKKERFSLILESASTNQTSMYLCASSPRSQPQHFGDGTRLSIL.

At least ten counts were recorded for this clonotype. The rearrangement joins TRBV19 to TRBJ2-1, with D uncertain. This CDR3 has 11 residues. The germline V and J ends were trimmed by 2 bases and 7 bases, with 3 bases remaining between them. CDR1 LNHDA and CDR2 SQIVND come from the germline V gene (reference sequence). As DNA, the CDR3 is TGTGCCAGTAGTATATGGAATGAGCAGTTCTTC. Translation: CASSIWNEQFF.

The sample holds many counts of this clonotype. The J gene is TRBJ2-7, the V gene TRBV11-2; TRBD1 aligns across 7 bases. Germline V gene data show CDR1 as SGHAT and CDR2 as FQNNGV. V lost 1 base and J lost 6; bases outside the gene matches: 3. This CDR3 is 13 amino acids long. This chain's CDR3 is CASSLVTGVEQYF. The CDR3 coding sequence is TGTGCCAGCAGCTTAGTAACAGGGGTCGAGCAGTACTTC.

In this sample, this clonotype turned up a few times. This chain connects TRBV6-1 to TRBJ1-2; TRBD1 is a possible D gene (5 bases). The germline CDR1 and CDR2 sequences are MNHNS and SASEGT. With 3 bases removed from V and 7 bases from J, the gap between germline ends came to 12 bases. The CDR3 has 13 residues. CDR3 coding DNA: TGTGCCAGCAGTGACGGGACCAGGGCTGGCTACACCTTC. Residues: CASSDGTRAGYTF.

This clonotype has more than one count but fewer than ten. The chain links TRBV20-1 to TRBJ2-5; TRBD2 matches at 9 bases. Matching the DNA end better, TRBJ2-1 makes the J call doubtful. The CDR3 covers 16 residues. Germline lookup yields CDR1 DFQATT and CDR2 SNEGSKA (reference sequence). This chain's CDR3 is CSARDVASGTWNEQFF. The DNA of the CDR3 is TGCAGTGCTAGAGATGTGGCTAGCGGGACTTGGAATGAGCAGTTCTTC.

This chain joins TRBV20-1 and TRBJ1-1; D is ambiguous. The CDR3 length is 15 residues. Deletions cut 0 bases from V and 0 bases from J, with 11 bases between. The germline V gene has CDR1 DFQATT and CDR2 SNEGSKA (reference sequence). CDR3 sequence (DNA): TGCAGTGCTAGAGACGCCAGCCTTTTGAACACTGAAGCTTTCTTT. Its protein product is CSARDASLLNTEAFF.

The sample holds many counts of this clonotype. The chain has TRBV12-3 or TRBV12-4 and TRBJ2-3, with D possibly being TRBD1 (5 bases). This CDR3 comprises 20 residues. The ends were cut back, 1 base at V and 0 bases at J, with 23 bases in the middle. The CDR3 loop reads CASSLEVRYRLASSTDTQYF. CDR3 bases: TGTGCCAGCAGTTTAGAAGTCAGATACAGGTTGGCTTCTAGCACAGATACGCAGTATTTT.

A single count supports this clonotype. The V call is TRBV4-1, the J call TRBJ2-7, with 7 bases that match TRBD2. The CDR3 length is 16 residues. The germline gives CDR1 MGHRA, CDR2 YSYEKL. The trim removed 0 bases at V and 5 bases at J, leaving 10 bases unmatched. This CDR3 is CASSQDRASGTHEQYF. The CDR3 nucleotides are TGCGCCAGCAGCCAAGATAGGGCTAGCGGCACCCACGAGCAGTACTTC.

This clonotype was picked up many times. The genes are TRBV5-1 and TRBJ1-6; D not certain. Germline CDR1 is SGHRS and CDR2 is YFSETQ. CDR3 length: 15 amino acids. Trimming took off 2 bases at V and 14 bases at J, with 20 bases between the two ends. CDR3 in DNA: TGCGCCAGCAGCTTACAGCCTCTTGGGGATATGGCCCTCCACTTT. Protein: CASSLQPLGDMALHF.

The CDR3 DNA reads TGTGCCAGCAGCCCCCAAGGGACTAGCGGGAGGCCCTACACCGGGGAGCTGTTTTTT. Its protein product is CASSPQGTSGRPYTGELFF. The rearrangement joins TRBV9 to TRBJ2-2; 15 bases align to TRBD2. With 4 bases clipped from V and 3 bases from J, the junction kept 10 bases outside the gene matches. Germline loops: CDR1 SGDLS, CDR2 YYNGEE. The CDR3 totals 19 residues.

This clonotype has ten or more counts. The CDR3 sequence: CASSMRTGSSQPQHF. The DNA for the CDR3 is TGTGCCAGCAGTATGCGGACAGGGAGTAGCCAGCCCCAGCATTTT. This chain joins TRBV6-1 and TRBJ1-5, with 8 nucleotides matching TRBD1. Looked up from germline, CDR1 is MNHNS and CDR2 is SASEGT. The CDR3 is 15 amino acids. J gave up 7 bases and V 5 bases, and 10 bases lay outside the gene matches.

The genes are TRBV5-4 and TRBJ1-5; D may be TRBD1 (6 bases). The CDR3 contains 15 residues. The germline V gene has CDR1 SGHNT and CDR2 YYREEE (reference sequence). Trimming pared 4 bases from V and 3 bases from J, leaving 14 bases between. CDR3 coding DNA: TGTGCCAGCAGCCGGGCCGGACAGTCCAATCAGCCCCAGCATTTT. It translates to CASSRAGQSNQPQHF.

This clonotype showed up just a few times. The chain is built from TRBV19 and TRBJ1-5; a possible D gene is TRBD1 (5 bases). Germline assignment: CDR1 LNHDA and CDR2 SQIVND (reference sequence). The V end was cut by 5 bases, the J end by 3 bases, with 8 bases between. The CDR3 loop spans 13 amino acids. CDR3 loop: CASSSGYNQPQHF. CDR3 DNA sequence: TGTGCCAGTAGTTCAGGGTACAATCAGCCCCAGCATTTT.